A single sample is the source of the 5 T cell receptor beta chains below, sequenced in a study of beta chain features in type 1 diabetes (dated by TCRdb to the late 2010s). Libraries came from the immunoSEQ multiplex PCR assay. The entire isolated RNA was reverse transcribed using the High Capacity cDNA Reverse Transcription Kit, and thus expressed TCRB transcripts were sequenced. Imported from immuneACCESS, the table was reduced by TCRdb to in-frame sequences with V and J called. These copies leave out some clones; in studies compared against another copy, an unresolved V gene accounts for under half, and the cause of the remainder is not known. The sample data list 350,000 to 450,000 clones, and less than 15% of these were observed just once. About 0.02% of the sample belongs to the ten largest clones. Sequencing was carried out using naive CD4+ T cells from blood. Taken with the paper, the label for cell subset or site translates to: true naive CD4+ T cells. Receptors were obtained from a woman aged 18 to 35 in good health.

This clone has only a few counts. The J gene is TRBJ2-4, the V gene TRBV11-2; 7 nucleotides align to TRBD2. The J segment lost 6 bases and the V segment lost 5 bases, leaving 13 bases of the junction unmatched. This CDR3 is built from 16 residues. Germline V gene lookup returns CDR1 SGHAT and CDR2 FQNNGV. CDR3 region: CASSPLPLAVVNIQYF. DNA for the CDR3: TGTGCCAGCAGCCCCCTGCCTCTAGCGGTTGTAAACATTCAGTACTTC. The full variable domain, with the rest looked up from reference TRBV11-2 and TRBJ2-4, is EAGVAQSPRYKIIEKRQSVAFWCNPISGHATLYWYQQILGQGPKLLIQFQNNGVVDDSQLPKDRFSAERLKGVDSTLKIQPAKLEDSAVYLCASSPLPLAVVNIQYFGAGTRLSVL.

The V and J genes are TRBV29-1 and TRBJ2-3; a weak D match, TRBD1 (5 bases). CDR3 length: 14 amino acids. CDR1 SQVTM and CDR2 ANQGSEA come from the germline V gene. Between the trimmed V and J ends, which lost 7 bases and 0 bases, there was a span of 14 bases. CDR3 coding DNA: TGCAGCGCCGTACAGGCAACTAGCACAGATACGCAGTATTTT. Translated: CSAVQATSTDTQYF.

The V gene is TRBV7-8, the J gene TRBJ2-5; D is undetermined. The germline CDR1 and CDR2 sequences are SGHVS and FQNEAQ. The V and J ends lost 5 bases and 1 base respectively, with 14 bases between them. The CDR3 is 15 residues long. In DNA, the CDR3 is TGTGCCAGCAGCCCCCTCCGACTGACCCAAGAGACCCAGTACTTC. Translation: CASSPLRLTQETQYF.

This clone was recorded a few times. The chain recombines TRBV23-1 with TRBJ2-1; 9 nucleotides match TRBD1. TRBV23-1 is an ORF; its function is uncertain. CDR3 length: 17 residues. V lost 10 bases, J lost 8 bases, and 21 bases stayed unmatched. The CDR3 loop reads CATTPVTRDRAEDEQFF. The CDR3 DNA reads TGCGCCACCACCCCAGTTACCCGGGACAGGGCAGAGGATGAGCAGTTCTTC.

This clone was recorded a few times. The V and J genes are TRBV7-9 and TRBJ2-1; D gene ambiguous. V gave up 3 bases and J gave up 0 bases, with 12 bases separating them. CDR3 length: 16 amino acids. Germline-derived CDR1 and CDR2 are SEHNR and FQNEAQ (reference sequence). The CDR3 sequence is CASSLYEASSYNEQFF. The CDR3 DNA sequence: TGTGCCAGCAGCTTGTACGAGGCCAGCTCCTACAATGAGCAGTTCTTC.